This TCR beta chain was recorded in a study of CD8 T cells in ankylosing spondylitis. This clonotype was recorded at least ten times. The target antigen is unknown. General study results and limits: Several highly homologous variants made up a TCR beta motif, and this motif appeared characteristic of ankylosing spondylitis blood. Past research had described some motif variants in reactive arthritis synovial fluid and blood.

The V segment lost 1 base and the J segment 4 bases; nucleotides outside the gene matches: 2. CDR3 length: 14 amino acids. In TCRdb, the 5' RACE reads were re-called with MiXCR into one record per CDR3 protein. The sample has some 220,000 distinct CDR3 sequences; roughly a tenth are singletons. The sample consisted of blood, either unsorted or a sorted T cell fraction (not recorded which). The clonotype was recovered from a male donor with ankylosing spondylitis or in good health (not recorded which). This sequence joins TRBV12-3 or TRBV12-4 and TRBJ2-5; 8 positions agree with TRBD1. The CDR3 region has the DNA TGTGCCAGCAGTTTAGTGACAGGGGCAGAGACCCAGTACTTC. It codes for CASSLVTGAETQYF.